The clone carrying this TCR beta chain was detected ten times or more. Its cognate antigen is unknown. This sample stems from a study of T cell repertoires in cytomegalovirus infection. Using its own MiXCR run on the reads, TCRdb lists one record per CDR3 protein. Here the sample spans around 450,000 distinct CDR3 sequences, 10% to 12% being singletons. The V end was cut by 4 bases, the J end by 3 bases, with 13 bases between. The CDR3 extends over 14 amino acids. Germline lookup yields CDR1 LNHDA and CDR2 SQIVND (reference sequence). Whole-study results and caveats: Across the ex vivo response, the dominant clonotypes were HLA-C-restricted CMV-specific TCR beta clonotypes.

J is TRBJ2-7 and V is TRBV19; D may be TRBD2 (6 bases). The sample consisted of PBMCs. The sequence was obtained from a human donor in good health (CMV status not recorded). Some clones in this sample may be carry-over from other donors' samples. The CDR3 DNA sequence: TGTGCCAGTAGTAGCACCACGGGGGACTACGAGCAGTACTTC. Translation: CASSSTTGDYEQYF.